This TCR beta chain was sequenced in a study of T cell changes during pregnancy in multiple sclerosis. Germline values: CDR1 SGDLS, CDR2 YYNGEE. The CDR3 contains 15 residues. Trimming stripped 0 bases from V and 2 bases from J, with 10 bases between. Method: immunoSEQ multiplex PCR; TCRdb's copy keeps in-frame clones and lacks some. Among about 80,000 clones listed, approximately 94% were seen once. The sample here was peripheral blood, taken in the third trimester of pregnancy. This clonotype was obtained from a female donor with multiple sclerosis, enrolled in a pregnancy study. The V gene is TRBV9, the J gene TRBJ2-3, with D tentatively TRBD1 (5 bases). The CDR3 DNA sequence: TGTGCCAGCAGCGTAGCGGTGGACACCACAGATACGCAGTATTTT. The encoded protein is CASSVAVDTTDTQYF.